The clone carrying this TCR beta chain appeared once. Its target is unknown. Sequencing used immunoSEQ multiplex PCR; TCRdb keeps in-frame clones, though not all of them. This sample has around 25,000 clones, with around 83% found just once. This sample was taken from a study of T cells in narcolepsy. Study-level findings and limits: Autoreactive clone sequences were missing from some blood memory CD4+ repertoires.

Deletions cut 2 bases from V and 0 bases from J, with 11 bases between. In germline, CDR1 is SGDLS, CDR2 YYNGEE. The CDR3 is 15 residues long. Sequencing was carried out using CD45RA- memory CD4+ T cells from PBMCs. This chain connects TRBV9 to TRBJ1-1; TRBD1 might be the D (6 bases). The source of this sequence is a human donor with narcolepsy. As DNA, the CDR3 is TGTGCCAGCAGCGTCCTGGACAGCTTGAACACTGAAGCTTTCTTT. It yields the protein CASSVLDSLNTEAFF.